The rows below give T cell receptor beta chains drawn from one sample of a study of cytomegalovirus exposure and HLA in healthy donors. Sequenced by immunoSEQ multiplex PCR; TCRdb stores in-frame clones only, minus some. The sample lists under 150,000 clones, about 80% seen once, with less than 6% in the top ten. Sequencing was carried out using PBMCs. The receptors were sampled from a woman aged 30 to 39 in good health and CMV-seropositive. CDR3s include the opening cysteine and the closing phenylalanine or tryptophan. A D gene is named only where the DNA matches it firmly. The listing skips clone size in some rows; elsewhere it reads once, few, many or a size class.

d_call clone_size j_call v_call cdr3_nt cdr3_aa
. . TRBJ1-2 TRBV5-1 TGCGCCAGCAGCTTGGGGACAGTAGGATTATATGGCTACACCTTC CASSLGTVGLYGYTF
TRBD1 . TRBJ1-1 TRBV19 TGTGCCAGTAGTATCCGGGACAGGTGGTCGCCCACTGAAGCTTTCTTT CASSIRDRWSPTEAFF
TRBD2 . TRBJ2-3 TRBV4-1 TGCGCCAGCAGCCAAGTTCTAGCGGCCTTAGATACGCAGTATTTT CASSQVLAALDTQYF
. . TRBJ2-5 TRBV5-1 TGCGCCAGCAGCTTCCATTCCGAGGAGACCCAGTACTTC CASSFHSEETQYF
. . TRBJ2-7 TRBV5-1 TGCGCCAGCAGCTTTGACACAAAACCTTACGAGCAGTACTTC CASSFDTKPYEQYF
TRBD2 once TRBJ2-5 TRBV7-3 TGTGCCAGCAGCCCCTCCGGTAGCGGGGGGAGAGAGACCCAGTACTTC CASSPSGSGGRETQYF
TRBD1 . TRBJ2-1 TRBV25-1 TGTGCCAGCAGTGACCGGGACAGGGTCTCGAATGAGCAGTTCTTC CASSDRDRVSNEQFF
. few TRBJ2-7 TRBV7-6 TGTGCCAGCAGCTTAATGCCGTTAGACTACTACGAGCAGTACTTC CASSLMPLDYYEQYF
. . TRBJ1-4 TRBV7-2 TGTGCCAGCAGCTTAGGCAGGGTTTCTAATGAAAAACTGTTTTTT CASSLGRVSNEKLFF
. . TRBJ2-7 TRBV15 TGTGCCACCAGCGGCGAACTGGCGGACGAGCAGTACTTC CATSGELADEQYF
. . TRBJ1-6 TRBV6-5 TGTGCCAGCCGCGAGCCTAAGTATAATTCACCCCTCCACTTT CASREPKYNSPLHF
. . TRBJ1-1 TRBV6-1 TGTGCCAGCAGTGAAGTGGGGGGAGGGTTCCGGAACACTGAAGCTTTCTTT CASSEVGGGFRNTEAFF
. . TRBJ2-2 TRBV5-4 TGTGCCAGCAGCCACGCCGGGACCGGGGAGCTGTTTTTT CASSHAGTGELFF
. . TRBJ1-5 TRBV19 TGTGCCAGTAGGAACGACAGGACCAGGGGCAATCAGCCCCAGCATTTT CASRNDRTRGNQPQHF
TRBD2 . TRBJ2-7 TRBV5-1 TGCGCCAGCAGAGGGATAGCGGGAATGGACGAGCAGTACTTC CASRGIAGMDEQYF
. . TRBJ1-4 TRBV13 TGTGCCAGCAGCTCAGGACAGGAAAAACTGTTTTTT CASSSGQEKLFF
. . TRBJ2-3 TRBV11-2 TGTGCCAGCAGCTTAGGTAGCGGTACAGATACGCAGTATTTT CASSLGSGTDTQYF
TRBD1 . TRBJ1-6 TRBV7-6 TGTGCCAGCAGCCTAGGACAGGGAAGGCTCCACTTT CASSLGQGRLHF
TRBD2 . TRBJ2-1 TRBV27 TGTGCCAGCGGGCCTAGCGGGACCAGTTACAATGAGCAGTTCTTC CASGPSGTSYNEQFF
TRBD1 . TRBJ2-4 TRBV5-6 TGTGCCAGCGGACAGGGGGGCATTCAGTACTTC CASGQGGIQYF
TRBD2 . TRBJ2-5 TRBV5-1 TGCGCCAGCAGCGAGGGACTAGCGGGAGCAGAGACCCAGTACTTC CASSEGLAGAETQYF
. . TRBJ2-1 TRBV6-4 TGTGCCAGCAGTGACTCGGCAGGGGCTGGAAATGAGCAGTTCTTC CASSDSAGAGNEQFF
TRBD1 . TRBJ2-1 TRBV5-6 TGTGCCAGCAGCTCACTCCCTGGGACAGACCGAAACAATGAGCAGTTCTTC CASSSLPGTDRNNEQFF
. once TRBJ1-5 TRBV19 TGTGCCAGTAGTGAGTTCGCTCCGCCCCAGCATTTT CASSEFAPPQHF
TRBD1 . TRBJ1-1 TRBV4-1 TGCGCCAGCAGCCGCCAGGGGGGTACTGAAGCTTTCTTT CASSRQGGTEAFF
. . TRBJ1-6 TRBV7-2 TGTGCCAGCAGCTTGGAAGTGCTAGGTGATTCACCCCTCCACTTT CASSLEVLGDSPLHF
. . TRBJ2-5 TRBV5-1 TGCGCCAGCAGCTTGGGAGGAGGGCAAGAGACCCAGTACTTC CASSLGGGQETQYF
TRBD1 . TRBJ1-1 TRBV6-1 TGTGCCAGCAGTTCGAACCCAGGGGGCACTGAAGCTTTCTTT CASSSNPGGTEAFF
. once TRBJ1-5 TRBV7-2 TGTGCCAGCAGCTTCGGACAGAGCAGCAATCAGCCCCAGCATTTT CASSFGQSSNQPQHF
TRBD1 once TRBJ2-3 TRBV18 TGTGCCAGCTCACCGCGCAAGACAGGGGTCGATACGCAGTATTTT CASSPRKTGVDTQYF
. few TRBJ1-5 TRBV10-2 TGCGCCAGCAGTGAGACTACAGGGAGCAATCAGCCCCAGCATTTT CASSETTGSNQPQHF
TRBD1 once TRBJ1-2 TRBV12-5 TGTGCTAGTGGTTTGCCTCGACAGGGGTCCGGCTACACCTTC CASGLPRQGSGYTF
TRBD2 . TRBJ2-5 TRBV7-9 TGTGCCAGCAGCTTACTTCTAGCGGGAGCCCCGGTAGAGACCCAGTACTTC CASSLLLAGAPVETQYF
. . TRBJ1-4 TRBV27 TGTGCCAGCGGGGGGTCAACTAATGAAAAACTGTTTTTT CASGGSTNEKLFF
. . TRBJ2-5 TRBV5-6 TGTGCCAGCAGCTTGGTAAGCGTTTGGGAGACCCAGTACTTC CASSLVSVWETQYF
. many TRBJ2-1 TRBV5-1 TGCGCCAGCACCAACATCGATGAGCAGTTCTTC CASTNIDEQFF
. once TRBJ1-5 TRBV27 TGTGCCAGCAGTTTTTCATCCCAGGGGAGCAATCAGCCCCAGCATTTT CASSFSSQGSNQPQHF
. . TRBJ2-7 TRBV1 TGCACCAGCAGCCAAGACGTGGAGGAAATCTCCTACGAGCAGTACTTC CTSSQDVEEISYEQYF